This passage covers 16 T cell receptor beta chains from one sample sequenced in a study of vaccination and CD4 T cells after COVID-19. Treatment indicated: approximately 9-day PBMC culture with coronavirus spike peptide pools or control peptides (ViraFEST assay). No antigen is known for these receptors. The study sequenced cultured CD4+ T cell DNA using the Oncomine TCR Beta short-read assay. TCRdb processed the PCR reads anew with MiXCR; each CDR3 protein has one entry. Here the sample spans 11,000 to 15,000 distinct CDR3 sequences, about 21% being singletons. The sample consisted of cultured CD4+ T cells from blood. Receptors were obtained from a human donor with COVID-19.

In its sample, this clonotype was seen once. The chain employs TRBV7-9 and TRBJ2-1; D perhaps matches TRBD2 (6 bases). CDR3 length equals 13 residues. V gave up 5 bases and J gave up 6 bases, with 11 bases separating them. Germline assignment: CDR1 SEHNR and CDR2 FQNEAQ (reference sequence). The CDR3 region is CASSPGLLNEQFF. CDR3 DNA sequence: TGTGCCAGCAGCCCGGGACTCCTCAATGAGCAGTTCTTC.

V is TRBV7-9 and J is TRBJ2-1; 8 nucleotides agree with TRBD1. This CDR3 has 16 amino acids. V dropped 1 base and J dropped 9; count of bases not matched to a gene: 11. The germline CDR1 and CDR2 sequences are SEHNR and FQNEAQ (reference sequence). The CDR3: CASSLGAGTGTREQFF. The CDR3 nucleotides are TGTGCCAGCAGCTTAGGGGCCGGGACAGGTACTCGTGAGCAGTTCTTC.

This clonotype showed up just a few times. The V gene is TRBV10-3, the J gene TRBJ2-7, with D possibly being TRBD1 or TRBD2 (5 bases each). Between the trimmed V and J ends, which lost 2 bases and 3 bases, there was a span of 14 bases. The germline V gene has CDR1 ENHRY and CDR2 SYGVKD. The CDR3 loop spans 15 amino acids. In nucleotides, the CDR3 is TGTGCCATCAGTGAGCGGGGCTCCTCCCACTACGAGCAGTACTTC. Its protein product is CAISERGSSHYEQYF.

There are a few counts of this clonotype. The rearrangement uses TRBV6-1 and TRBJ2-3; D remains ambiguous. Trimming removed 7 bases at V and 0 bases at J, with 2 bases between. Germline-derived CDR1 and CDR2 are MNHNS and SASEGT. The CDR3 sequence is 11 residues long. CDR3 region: CASTSTDTQYF. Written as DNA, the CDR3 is TGTGCCAGCACCAGCACAGATACGCAGTATTTT.

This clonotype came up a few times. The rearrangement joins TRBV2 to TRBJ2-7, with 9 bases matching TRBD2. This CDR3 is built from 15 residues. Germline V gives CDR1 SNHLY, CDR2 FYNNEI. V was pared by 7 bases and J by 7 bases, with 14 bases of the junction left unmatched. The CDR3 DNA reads TGTGCCAGCACCCAAGTGGGACTAGCCGCGCCTGAGCAGTACTTC. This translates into CASTQVGLAAPEQYF.

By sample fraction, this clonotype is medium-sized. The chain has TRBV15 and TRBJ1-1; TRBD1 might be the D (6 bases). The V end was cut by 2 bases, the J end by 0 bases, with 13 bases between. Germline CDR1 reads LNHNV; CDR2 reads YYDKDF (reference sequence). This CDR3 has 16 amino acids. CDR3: CATSRPTGIVNTEAFF. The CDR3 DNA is TGTGCCACCAGCAGACCCACAGGGATTGTGAACACTGAAGCTTTCTTT.

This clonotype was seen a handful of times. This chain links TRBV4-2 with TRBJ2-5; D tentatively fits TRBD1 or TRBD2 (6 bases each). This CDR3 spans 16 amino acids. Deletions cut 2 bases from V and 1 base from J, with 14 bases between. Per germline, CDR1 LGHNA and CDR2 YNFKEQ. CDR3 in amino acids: CASSQMRGATQETQYF. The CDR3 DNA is TGTGCCAGCAGCCAAATGAGGGGGGCGACCCAAGAGACCCAGTACTTC.

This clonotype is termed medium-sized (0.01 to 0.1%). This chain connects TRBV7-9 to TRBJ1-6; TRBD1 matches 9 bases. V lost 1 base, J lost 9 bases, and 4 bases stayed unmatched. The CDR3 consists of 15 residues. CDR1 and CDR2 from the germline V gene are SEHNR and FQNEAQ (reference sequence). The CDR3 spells CASSLGQGDRSPLHF. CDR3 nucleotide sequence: TGTGCCAGCAGCTTAGGACAGGGGGATCGTTCACCCCTCCACTTT.

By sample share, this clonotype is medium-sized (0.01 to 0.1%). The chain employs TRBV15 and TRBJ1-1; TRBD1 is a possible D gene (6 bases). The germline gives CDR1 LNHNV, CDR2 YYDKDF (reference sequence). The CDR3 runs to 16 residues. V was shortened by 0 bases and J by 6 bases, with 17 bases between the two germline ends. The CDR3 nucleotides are TGTGCCACCAGCAGAGATGTGGGGGCGGTGTCAGCTGAAGCTTTCTTT. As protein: CATSRDVGAVSAEAFF. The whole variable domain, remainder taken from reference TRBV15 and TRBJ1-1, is DAMVIQNPRYQVTQFGKPVTLSCSQTLNHNVMYWYQQKSSQAPKLLFHYYDKDFNNEADTPDNFQSRRPNTSFCFLDIRSPGLGDTAMYLCATSRDVGAVSAEAFFGQGTRLTVV.

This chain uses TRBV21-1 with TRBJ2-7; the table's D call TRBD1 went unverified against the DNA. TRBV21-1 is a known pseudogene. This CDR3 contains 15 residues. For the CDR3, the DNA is TGTGCCAGCAGCAAACCGACAGGGGGCATGGGCGAGCAGTACTTC. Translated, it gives CASSKPTGGMGEQYF.

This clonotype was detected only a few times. The CDR3 protein is CATSESGGVGNEQFF. The DNA of the CDR3 is TGTGCCACCAGCGAGTCCGGGGGGGTAGGGAATGAGCAGTTCTTC. V is TRBV24-1 and J is TRBJ2-1, with 8 bases that match TRBD2. There are 15 residues in the CDR3. The germline V gene has CDR1 KGHDR and CDR2 SFDVKD. The V and J ends lost 7 bases and 7 bases, in that order; junction bases with no gene match: 11.

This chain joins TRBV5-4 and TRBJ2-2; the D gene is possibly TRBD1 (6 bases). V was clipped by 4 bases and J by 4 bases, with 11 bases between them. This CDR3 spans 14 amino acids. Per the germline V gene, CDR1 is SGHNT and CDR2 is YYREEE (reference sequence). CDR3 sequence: CASSEGQLTGELFF. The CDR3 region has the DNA TGTGCCAGCAGCGAGGGACAACTCACCGGGGAGCTGTTTTTT.

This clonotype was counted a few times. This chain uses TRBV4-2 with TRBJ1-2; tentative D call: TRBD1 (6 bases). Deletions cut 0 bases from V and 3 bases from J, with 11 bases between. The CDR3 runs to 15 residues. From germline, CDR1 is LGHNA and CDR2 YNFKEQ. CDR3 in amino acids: CASSQERQEYYGYTF. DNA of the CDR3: TGTGCCAGCAGCCAAGAAAGACAGGAGTACTATGGCTACACCTTC.

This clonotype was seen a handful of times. CDR3 in amino acids: CASSLIPGAGNTIYF. The CDR3 DNA sequence: TGTGCCAGCAGCTTAATACCGGGGGCTGGAAACACCATATATTTT. V is TRBV11-2 and J is TRBJ1-3; possibly TRBD1 for D (5 bases). Trimming removed 2 bases at V and 2 bases at J, with 10 bases between. CDR1 and CDR2 (germline): SGHAT, FQNNGV. The CDR3 extends over 15 amino acids.

The CDR3 loop reads CSAPGQGIHEQYF. CDR3 coding DNA: TGCAGTGCCCCGGGACAGGGCATACACGAGCAGTACTTC. The chain recombines TRBV20-1 with TRBJ2-7, with 9 positions matching TRBD1. This CDR3 spans 13 amino acids. Germline V gene lookup returns CDR1 DFQATT and CDR2 SNEGSKA (reference sequence). J was trimmed by 5 bases and V by 6 bases; bases with no gene match: 8.

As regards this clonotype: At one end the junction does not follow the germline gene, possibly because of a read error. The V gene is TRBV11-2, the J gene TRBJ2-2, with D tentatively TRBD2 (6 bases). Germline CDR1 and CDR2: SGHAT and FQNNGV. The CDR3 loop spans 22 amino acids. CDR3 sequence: CTSSLPLGGSAQFGSNTGELFF. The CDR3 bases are TGTACCAGCAGCTTGCCCCTGGGGGGATCCGCGCAGTTCGGGTCGAACACCGGGGAGCTGTTTTTT.